These 24 T cell receptor beta chains were sequenced from one sample in a study of response to subunit inactivated influenza vaccine. TCRdb re-called the RT-PCR reads through MiXCR, storing one row per CDR3 protein. The table records about 160,000 distinct CDR3 sequences, 11% of them present only once. The sequenced sample was non-naive T cells sorted from PBMCs, obtained roughly 6 weeks after vaccination. The receptors here all came from a man aged 50-59 years who received an inactivated influenza vaccine.

The chain employs TRBV12-3 or TRBV12-4 and TRBJ1-1; D remains unclear. CDR3 size: 14 residues. V was shortened by 0 bases and J by 8 bases, with 13 bases between the two germline ends. CDR3 coding DNA: TGTGCCAGCAGTTTAGCGCCCAGGCCTGGGGAAGCTTTCTTT. It yields the protein CASSLAPRPGEAFF.

The CDR3 DNA sequence: TGTGCCAGCAGCTTAGATAGCGGGAGTTACAATGAGCAGTTCTTC. Translating gives CASSLDSGSYNEQFF. The chain carries TRBV7-8 and TRBJ2-1, with 9 bases that match TRBD2. V was pared by 1 base and J by 4 bases, with 2 bases of the junction left unmatched. There are 15 residues in the CDR3. Germline V gives CDR1 SGHVS, CDR2 FQNEAQ.

This clonotype was found a few times. The chain joins TRBV7-6 to TRBJ2-5; 10 bases align to TRBD1. Per germline, CDR1 SGHVS and CDR2 FNYEAQ. The V gene end was trimmed by 2 bases and the J gene end by 1 base; junction bases not matched to a gene: 4. The CDR3 loop spans 16 amino acids. Here the CDR3 reads CASSLRDRGRQETQYF. The CDR3 DNA is TGTGCCAGCAGCTTAAGGGACAGGGGACGCCAAGAGACCCAGTACTTC.

This clonotype has more than one count but fewer than ten. The germline gene is not matched at one end of the junction; a read error may be the cause. The chain couples TRBV20-1 to TRBJ2-7, with TRBD2 identical over 11 bases. CDR3 length: 16 amino acids. Germline loops: CDR1 DFQATT, CDR2 SNEGSKA (reference sequence). The CDR3 protein is CSARTSGLTSSYEQYF. The CDR3, as DNA: TGCAGCGCTAGGACTAGCGGGCTTACCAGCTCCTACGAGCAGTACTTC.

The table lists this clonotype with many counts. This chain uses TRBV2 with TRBJ1-5, with D possibly TRBD1 on 5 matching bases. V was clipped by 7 bases and J by 6 bases, with 16 bases between them. Germline-derived CDR1 and CDR2 are SNHLY and FYNNEI. CDR3 length: 14 amino acids. The DNA for the CDR3 is TGTGCCAGCACCCCCGGTCAAGGGGCTCAGCCCCAGCATTTT. Translating gives CASTPGQGAQPQHF.

With respect to this clonotype: The junction differs from germline at one of its ends, possibly a read error. The chain uses TRBV28 and TRBJ1-5, with D tentatively TRBD1 (5 bases). Germline-derived CDR1 and CDR2 are MDHEN and SYDVKM. The CDR3 loop spans 15 amino acids. CDR3 amino acids: CASSLRGEDNQPQPF. DNA for the CDR3: TGTGCCAGCAGTTTGAGAGGGGAGGACAACCAGCCCCAGCCTTTT.

V and J are TRBV7-9 and TRBJ2-7; 8 bases map to TRBD1. V shed 2 bases and J 2 bases; nucleotides not matched to a gene: 11. Germline lookup yields CDR1 SEHNR and CDR2 FQNEAQ (reference sequence). CDR3 size: 17 residues. DNA for the CDR3: TGTGCCAGCAGCTTAAATACCGGGACAGGATACACCTACGAGCAGTACTTC. Encoded protein: CASSLNTGTGYTYEQYF.

This clonotype came up a few times. The V and J genes are TRBV12-3 or TRBV12-4 and TRBJ2-7; TRBD1 might be the D (5 bases). The CDR3 has 15 residues. The V end lost 2 bases, the J end lost 3 bases, and 14 bases lay between the germline ends. The CDR3 protein is CASSLFWGSNYEQYF. The CDR3 DNA follows: TGTGCCAGCAGTTTATTCTGGGGCTCCAACTACGAGCAGTACTTC.

This clonotype is a singleton in its sample. The chain employs TRBV4-1 and TRBJ2-3, with D unclear. Germline V gene sequence: CDR1 MGHRA, CDR2 YSYEKL. The V and J ends lost 0 bases and 0 bases respectively, with 10 bases between them. The CDR3 loop spans 16 amino acids. The CDR3: CASSQDRARSTDTQYF. CDR3 DNA: TGCGCCAGCAGCCAAGATCGGGCTAGAAGCACAGATACGCAGTATTTT.

This chain links TRBV20-1 with TRBJ1-4; D might be TRBD1 (5 bases). V dropped 7 bases and J dropped 8 bases, with 17 bases sitting between them. The CDR3 is made up of 13 amino acids. CDR1 and CDR2 (germline): DFQATT, SNEGSKA (reference sequence). This CDR3 reads CSVPGLPAEKLFF. The DNA for the CDR3 is TGCAGTGTCCCGGGACTACCAGCGGAAAAACTGTTTTTT.

This chain joins TRBV29-1 and TRBJ1-1, with D perhaps TRBD1 (6 bases). V was shortened by 4 bases and J by 1 base, with 13 bases between the two germline ends. CDR3 size: 14 residues. Germline values: CDR1 SQVTM, CDR2 ANQGSEA. CDR3 in DNA: TGCAGCGTTGTCGGACAGAGAAGGAACACTGAAGCTTTCTTT. Encoded protein: CSVVGQRRNTEAFF. The variable domain in full, with the rest retrieved from reference TRBV29-1 and TRBJ1-1, is SAVISQKPSRDICQRGTSLTIQCQVDSQVTMMFWYRQQPGQSLTLIATANQGSEATYESGFVIDKFPISRPNLTFSTLTVSNMSPEDSSIYLCSVVGQRRNTEAFFGQGTRLTVV.

This chain uses TRBV23-1 with TRBJ1-5; D not certain. TRBV23-1 is an open reading frame, and its role is uncertain. The V gene lost 0 bases and the J gene lost 2 bases, with 14 bases spanning the gap. The CDR3 has 17 amino acids. DNA for the CDR3: TGCGCCAGCAGTCAATCGGGAACGTCAGAGGGCAATCAGCCCCAGCATTTT. Translating it yields CASSQSGTSEGNQPQHF.

The chain is built from TRBV5-6 and TRBJ1-2, with D uncertain. Germline lookup yields CDR1 SGHDT and CDR2 YYEEEE. CDR3 size: 13 residues. Trimming removed 0 bases from V and 8 bases from J, with 11 bases in between. This CDR3 reads CASSLALGRGYTF. In DNA form, the CDR3 reads TGTGCCAGCAGCTTGGCCTTGGGGAGAGGCTACACCTTC.

V gene TRBV7-2 combines with J gene TRBJ2-7; 10 nucleotides line up with TRBD2. CDR3 size: 15 residues. Germline V gives CDR1 SGHTA, CDR2 FQGNSA. The V and J ends lost 5 bases and 1 base, in that order; junction bases with no gene match: 5. As DNA, the CDR3 is TGTGCCAGCAGCGACAATAGCGGGAGGTCCTACGAGCAGTACTTC. It is translated as CASSDNSGRSYEQYF.

This clonotype was counted only a few times. J is TRBJ2-5 and V is TRBV7-6; TRBD1 matches 9 bases. The CDR3 runs 15 residues. Germline lookup yields CDR1 SGHVS and CDR2 FNYEAQ. Unmatched junction bases numbered 6, after V lost 2 bases and J lost 5 bases. The CDR3 loop reads CASSLRDRAGETQYF. The CDR3 bases are TGTGCCAGCAGCTTAAGGGACAGGGCAGGGGAGACCCAGTACTTC.

Ten or more counts support this clonotype. The rearrangement links TRBV20-1 to TRBJ2-2; D is uncertain. Germline-derived CDR1 and CDR2 are DFQATT and SNEGSKA (reference sequence). This CDR3 contains 13 residues. Trimming cost V 0 bases and J 4 bases, with 6 bases left between them. DNA of the CDR3: TGCAGTGCTAGAGATGTGAGCACCGGGGAGCTGTTTTTT. It yields the protein CSARDVSTGELFF.

This clonotype was observed a handful of times. CDR3 sequence (DNA): TGTGCCAGTAGCCATCGGACTAGCGGGATCTCTGGGGCCAACGTCCTGACTTTC. This codes for CASSHRTSGISGANVLTF. This chain uses TRBV19 with TRBJ2-6, with TRBD2 matching 12 bases. This CDR3 spans 18 amino acids. Per germline, CDR1 LNHDA and CDR2 SQIVND (reference sequence). Trimming took 6 bases from V and 0 from J; bases not matched to a gene: 6.

This clonotype was picked up a small number of times. The rearrangement uses TRBV10-3 and TRBJ2-1, with D possibly TRBD2 on 6 matching bases. This CDR3 comprises 16 residues. V lost 0 bases to trimming and J lost 0 bases, with 9 bases between them. From germline, CDR1 is ENHRY and CDR2 SYGVKD. CDR3 nucleotides: TGTGCCATCAGTGAGTCAGGACTATACTCCTACAATGAGCAGTTCTTC. Residues: CAISESGLYSYNEQFF.

This clonotype was observed a handful of times. This chain uses TRBV20-1 with TRBJ2-3, with D perhaps TRBD2 (6 bases). The CDR3 covers 15 residues. From germline, CDR1 is DFQATT and CDR2 SNEGSKA (reference sequence). V was clipped by 3 bases and J by 2 bases, with 15 bases between them. CDR3 sequence: CSARAFAGNTDTQYF. CDR3 in DNA: TGCAGTGCTAGGGCATTCGCGGGGAACACAGATACGCAGTATTTT.

This clonotype was found many times. This chain links TRBV28 with TRBJ1-5; 7 positions match TRBD1. The germline gives CDR1 MDHEN, CDR2 SYDVKM. V was pared by 6 bases and J by 1 base, with 9 bases of the junction left unmatched. CDR3 length equals 16 residues. This CDR3 reads CASRPKTGRSNQPQHF. Here the CDR3 DNA reads TGTGCCAGCAGACCTAAGACAGGGAGGAGCAATCAGCCCCAGCATTTT. The full variable domain, completed using reference TRBV28 and TRBJ1-5, is DVKVTQSSRYLVKRTGEKVFLECVQDMDHENMFWYRQDPGLGLRLIYFSYDVKMKEKGDIPEGYSVSREKKERFSLILESASTNQTSMYLCASRPKTGRSNQPQHFGDGTRLSIL.

This clonotype was detected many times. The chain combines TRBV28 with TRBJ1-3; D is ambiguous. Looked up from germline, CDR1 is MDHEN and CDR2 is SYDVKM. V dropped 10 bases and J dropped 1 base, with 5 bases sitting between them. The length of the CDR3 is 11 residues. The CDR3 DNA reads as TGTGCCACCATATCTGGAAACACCATATATTTT. This gives the protein CATISGNTIYF.

This clonotype was counted many times. J is TRBJ1-1 and V is TRBV9; D not resolved. V lost 4 bases, J lost 4 bases, and 11 bases lay in between. This CDR3 is 13 amino acids long. The germline V gene encodes CDR1 SGDLS and CDR2 YYNGEE. CDR3 in amino acids: CASSKRVGTEAFF. The DNA for the CDR3 is TGTGCCAGCAGCAAGAGGGTGGGCACTGAAGCTTTCTTT.

The genes are TRBV20-1 and TRBJ2-2, with D unresolved. Germline lookup yields CDR1 DFQATT and CDR2 SNEGSKA (reference sequence). V was clipped by 2 bases and J by 3 bases, with 7 bases between them. This CDR3 has 13 amino acids. In DNA form, the CDR3 reads TGCAGTGCTAGACAGATCTACACCGGGGAGCTGTTTTTT. Translating gives CSARQIYTGELFF.

V gene TRBV4-1 combines with J gene TRBJ2-7; D is uncertain. Germline CDR1 reads MGHRA; CDR2 reads YSYEKL. The V end was cut by 2 bases, the J end by 2 bases, with 28 bases between. The CDR3 sequence is 20 residues long. CDR3 DNA: TGCGCCAGCAGCCAATTTGCCCCCCCGGGCCCCATCAGTCGAGCCTACGAGCAGTACTTC. This sequence encodes CASSQFAPPGPISRAYEQYF.